This note documents a single T cell receptor (beta chain) sequence. Trimming took off 4 bases at V and 1 base at J, with 13 bases between the two ends. This CDR3 is built from 15 residues. Germline V lookup: CDR1 MNHEY, CDR2 SMNVEV (reference sequence). This sample stems from a study of control samples from healthy donors and cancer patients. The repertoire was sequenced with immunoSEQ multiplex PCR; TCRdb's copy has only in-frame clones and lacks some. Among approximately 170,000 clones listed, around 88% were seen once. The clonotype comes from a woman aged 25 to 39 in good health. Sequencing was performed on blood. The genes are TRBV27 and TRBJ1-2, with D unresolved. The DNA of the CDR3 is TGTGCCAGCAGTTCCCGGGCTCTCCTTAACTATGGCTACACCTTC. Translating it yields CASSSRALLNYGYTF.